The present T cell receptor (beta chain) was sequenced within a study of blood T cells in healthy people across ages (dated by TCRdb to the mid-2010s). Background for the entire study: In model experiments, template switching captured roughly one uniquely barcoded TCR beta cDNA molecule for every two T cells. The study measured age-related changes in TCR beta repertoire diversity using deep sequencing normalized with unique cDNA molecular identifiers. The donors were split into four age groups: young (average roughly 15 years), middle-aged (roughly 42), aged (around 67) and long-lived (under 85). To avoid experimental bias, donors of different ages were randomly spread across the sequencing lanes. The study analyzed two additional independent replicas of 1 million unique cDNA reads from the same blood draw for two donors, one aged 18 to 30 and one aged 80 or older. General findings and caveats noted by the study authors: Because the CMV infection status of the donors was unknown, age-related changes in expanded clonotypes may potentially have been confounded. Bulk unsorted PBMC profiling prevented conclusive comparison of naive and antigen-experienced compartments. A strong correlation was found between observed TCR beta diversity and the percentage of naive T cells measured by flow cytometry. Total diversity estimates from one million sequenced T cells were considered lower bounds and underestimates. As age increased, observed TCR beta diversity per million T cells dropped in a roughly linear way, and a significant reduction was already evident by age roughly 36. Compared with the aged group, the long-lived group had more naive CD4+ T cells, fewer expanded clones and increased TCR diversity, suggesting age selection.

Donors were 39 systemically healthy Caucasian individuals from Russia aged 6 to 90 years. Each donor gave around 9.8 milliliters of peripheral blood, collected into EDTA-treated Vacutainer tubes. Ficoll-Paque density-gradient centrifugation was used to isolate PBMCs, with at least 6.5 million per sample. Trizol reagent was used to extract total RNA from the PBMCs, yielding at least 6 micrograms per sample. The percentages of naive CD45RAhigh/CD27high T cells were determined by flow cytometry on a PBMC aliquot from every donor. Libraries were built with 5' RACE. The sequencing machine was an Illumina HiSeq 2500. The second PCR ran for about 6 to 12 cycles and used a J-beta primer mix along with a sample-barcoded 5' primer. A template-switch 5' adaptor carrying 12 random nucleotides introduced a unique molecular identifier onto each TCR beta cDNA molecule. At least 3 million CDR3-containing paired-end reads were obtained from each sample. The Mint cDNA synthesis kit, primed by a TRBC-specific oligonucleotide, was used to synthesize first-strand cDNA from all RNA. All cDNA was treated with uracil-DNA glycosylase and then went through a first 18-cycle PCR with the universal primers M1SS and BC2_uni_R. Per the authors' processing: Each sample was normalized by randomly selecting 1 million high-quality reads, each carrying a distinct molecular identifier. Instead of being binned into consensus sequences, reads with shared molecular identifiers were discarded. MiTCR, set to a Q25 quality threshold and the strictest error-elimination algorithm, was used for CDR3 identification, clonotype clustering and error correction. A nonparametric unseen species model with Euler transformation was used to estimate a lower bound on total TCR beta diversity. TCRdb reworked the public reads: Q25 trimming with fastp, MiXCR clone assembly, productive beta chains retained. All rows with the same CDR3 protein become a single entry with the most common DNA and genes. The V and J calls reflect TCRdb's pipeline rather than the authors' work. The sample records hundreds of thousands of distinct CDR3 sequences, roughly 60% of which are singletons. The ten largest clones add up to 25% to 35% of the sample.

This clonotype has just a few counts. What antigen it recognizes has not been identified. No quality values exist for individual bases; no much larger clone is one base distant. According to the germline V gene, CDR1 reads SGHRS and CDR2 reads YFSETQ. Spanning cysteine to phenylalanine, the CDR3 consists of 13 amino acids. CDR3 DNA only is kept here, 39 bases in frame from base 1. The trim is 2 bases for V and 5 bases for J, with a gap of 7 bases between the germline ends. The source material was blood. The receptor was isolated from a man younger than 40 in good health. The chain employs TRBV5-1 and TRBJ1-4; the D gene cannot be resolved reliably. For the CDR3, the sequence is CASSFQPNEKLFF. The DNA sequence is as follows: TGCGCCAGCAGCTTCCAACCCAATGAAAAACTGTTTTTT.